The 8 T cell receptor beta chains below come from one sample, sequenced in a study of T cell clonality in common variable immunodeficiency. The protocol was immunoSEQ multiplex PCR, while the TCRdb copy is restricted to in-frame clones and leaves out a portion. The sample is made up of some 28,000 clones, none counted only once. The source material was peripheral blood mononuclear cells. Receptors were obtained from a person between 18 and 75 years old in good health.

This clone was observed a handful of times. The read terminates 3 residues ahead of where the CDR3 ends, so the germline J gene completes it. The V and J genes are TRBV5-1 and TRBJ1-2; 7 nucleotides align to TRBD1. Germline CDR1 and CDR2: SGHRS and YFSETQ. This CDR3 has 15 amino acids. The CDR3 is CASSPEGRGVGGYTF. Partial CDR3 DNA: TGCGCCAGCAGCCCCGAGGGCAGGGGGGTCGGCGGC.

This clone showed up many times. The read stops 3 residues short of the end of the CDR3; the missing end is completed from the germline J gene. The V call is TRBV6-2 or TRBV6-3, the J call TRBJ1-1, with no clear D. The CDR3 is made up of 12 amino acids. Germline assignment: CDR1 MNHEY and CDR2 SVGEGT. The CDR3 sequence: CASSYQNSGAFF. The CDR3 bases that were read are TGTGCCAGCAGTTACCAAAACTCAGGC.

Many counts were recorded for this clone. The read ends 3 residues before the CDR3 terminus; that terminus is restored from the germline J gene. The chain links TRBV7-2 to TRBJ1-2; possibly TRBD1 for D (5 bases). The CDR3 is 15 amino acids. Trimming took off 2 bases at V and 5 bases at J, with 15 bases between the two ends. Germline V gene lookup returns CDR1 SGHTA and CDR2 FQGNSA. The CDR3 region is CASSLFPWGEYGYTF. CDR3 DNA (partial): TGTGCCAGCAGCTTATTCCCCTGGGGGGAATATGGC.

This clone has at least ten counts. The read comes to an end 3 residues before the CDR3 does, leaving the germline J gene to fill in the end. The V gene is TRBV7-6, the J gene TRBJ2-2; weak D call: TRBD2 (5 bases). CDR3 length: 11 residues. The V end lost 5 bases, the J end lost 8 bases, and 6 bases lay between the germline ends. CDR1 is SGHVS and CDR2 is FNYEAQ in the germline V gene. CDR3 DNA, as far as it was read: TGTGCCAGCAGCCCGGGGGGGGAG. Amino acids: CASSPGGE. The whole CDR3 protein reads CASSPGGELFF.

This clone was seen repeatedly, ten times or more. The CDR3 end is not reached by the read, which stops 3 residues before it; the germline J gene fills it in. This rearrangement joins TRBV2 to TRBJ2-7; TRBD1 matches 10 bases. CDR3 size: 14 residues. Per germline, CDR1 SNHLY and CDR2 FYNNEI. Unmatched junction bases numbered 8, after V lost 6 bases and J lost 6 bases. CDR3 sequence reads: CASRVGQGSIEQYF. CDR3 DNA (partial): TGTGCCAGCAGGGTGGGACAGGGGTCGATCGAG.

In this sample, this clone turned up many times. The CDR3 end is not reached by the read, which stops 3 residues before it; the germline J gene fills it in. The chain is built from TRBV14 and TRBJ2-5; 11 nucleotides line up with TRBD2. Germline assignment: CDR1 SGHDN and CDR2 FVKESK. Germline trimming cut 0 bases from V and 7 bases from J; bases unmatched to any gene: 4. The CDR3 is 15 residues long. The CDR3 sequence: CASSQDWLAGGTQYF. The sequenced CDR3 bases are TGTGCCAGCAGCCAAGATTGGCTAGCGGGAGGGACC.

This clone was found many times. The sequenced fragment ends 3 residues before the CDR3 boundary, so the rest is inferred from the germline J gene. J is TRBJ1-4 and V is TRBV20-1, with D uncertain. In germline, CDR1 is DFQATT, CDR2 SNEGSKA (reference sequence). The CDR3 extends over 14 amino acids. V shed 0 bases and J shed 10 bases, with 15 bases lying between them. The CDR3 sequence is CSARDPVPGGKLFF. The covered CDR3 bases are TGCAGTGCTAGAGATCCCGTCCCCGGCGGAAAA.

This clone showed up many times. Sequencing ends 3 residues short of the CDR3 end; the germline J gene provides the rest. The rearrangement joins TRBV5-4 to TRBJ2-1; 11 nucleotides align to TRBD2. The CDR3 consists of 14 residues. Germline lookup yields CDR1 SGHNT and CDR2 YYREEE (reference sequence). V lost 0 bases, J lost 8 bases, and 1 base stayed unmatched. The CDR3: CASSLALAGDEQFF. CDR3 DNA (partial): TGTGCCAGCAGCTTGGCACTAGCGGGGGATGAG. The whole variable domain, remainder taken from reference TRBV5-4 and TRBJ2-1, is ETGVTQSPTHLIKTRGQQVTLRCSSQSGHNTVSWYQQALGQGPQFIFQYYREEENGRGNFPPRFSGLQFPNYSSELNVNALELDDSALYLCASSLALAGDEQFFGPGTRLTVL.